The entry below describes one TCR beta chain. The antigen is not known. Germline V gives CDR1 SGHRS, CDR2 YFSETQ. V lost 3 bases to trimming and J lost 2 bases; unmatched junction nucleotides: 7. CDR3 length: 16 amino acids. Primers for the PCR totalled 60 Vbeta and 13 Jbeta. Sequencing used immunoSEQ multiplex PCR; TCRdb keeps in-frame clones, though not all of them. This table has 150,000 to 200,000 clones, about 75% appearing once. These data belong to a study of cytomegalovirus exposure and HLA in healthy donors. Study-wide findings and caveats: Previous analysis showed most TCR beta V segments were productive about 90% or about 30% of the time.

Sequenced sample: PBMCs. The chain is built from TRBV5-1 and TRBJ2-1; TRBD2 agrees at 8 bases. The source is a female donor in good health and CMV-seronegative. The CDR3 DNA reads as TGCGCCAGCAGCTCAAGAGCGGGGGTTACCTACAATGAGCAGTTCTTC. Protein sequence: CASSSRAGVTYNEQFF.